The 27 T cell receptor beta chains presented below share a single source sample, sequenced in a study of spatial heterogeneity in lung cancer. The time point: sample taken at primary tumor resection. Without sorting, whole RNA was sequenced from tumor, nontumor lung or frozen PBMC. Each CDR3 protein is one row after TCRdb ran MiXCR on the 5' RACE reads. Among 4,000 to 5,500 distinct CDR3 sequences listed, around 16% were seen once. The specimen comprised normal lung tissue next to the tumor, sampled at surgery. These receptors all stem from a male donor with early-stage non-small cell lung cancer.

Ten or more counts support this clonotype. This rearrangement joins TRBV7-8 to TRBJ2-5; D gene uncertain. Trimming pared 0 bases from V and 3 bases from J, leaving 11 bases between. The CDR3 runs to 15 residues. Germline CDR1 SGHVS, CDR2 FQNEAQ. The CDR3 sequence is CASSLAGGFEETQYF. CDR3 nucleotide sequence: TGTGCCAGCAGCTTAGCCGGTGGGTTCGAAGAGACCCAGTACTTC.

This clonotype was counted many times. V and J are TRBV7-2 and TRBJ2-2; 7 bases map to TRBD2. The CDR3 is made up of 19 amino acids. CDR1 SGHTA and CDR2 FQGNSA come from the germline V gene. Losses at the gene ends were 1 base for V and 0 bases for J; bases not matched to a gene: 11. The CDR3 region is CASSLVVGSGRANTGELFF. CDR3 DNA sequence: TGTGCCAGCAGCTTAGTAGTTGGTAGCGGGCGAGCGAACACCGGGGAGCTGTTTTTT.

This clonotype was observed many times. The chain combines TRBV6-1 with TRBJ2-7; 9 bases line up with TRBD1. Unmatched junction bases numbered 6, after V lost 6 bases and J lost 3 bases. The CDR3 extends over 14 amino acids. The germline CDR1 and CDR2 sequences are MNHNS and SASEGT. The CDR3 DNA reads TGTGCCAGCAGCCGGGACAGGGCCTTCTACGAGCAGTACGTC. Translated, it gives CASSRDRAFYEQYV.

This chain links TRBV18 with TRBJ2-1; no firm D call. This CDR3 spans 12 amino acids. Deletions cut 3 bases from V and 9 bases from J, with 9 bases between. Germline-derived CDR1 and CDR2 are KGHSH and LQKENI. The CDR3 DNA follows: TGTGCCAGCTCACCTTTCGCGCGTGAGCAGTTCTTC. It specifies CASSPFAREQFF.

The CDR3 reads CASSEIVAGHKPQHF. The DNA of the CDR3 is TGTGCCAGCAGTGAGATAGTTGCAGGACACAAGCCCCAGCATTTT. V is TRBV6-1 and J is TRBJ1-5, with a tentative D call TRBD1 (5 bases). Germline CDR1 MNHNS, CDR2 SASEGT. V gave up 3 bases and J gave up 8 bases, with 17 bases separating them. This CDR3 has 15 amino acids.

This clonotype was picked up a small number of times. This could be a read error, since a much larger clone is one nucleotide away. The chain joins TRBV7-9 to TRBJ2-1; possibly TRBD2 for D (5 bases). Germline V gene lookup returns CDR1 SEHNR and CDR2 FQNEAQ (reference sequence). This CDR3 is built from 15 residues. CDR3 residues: CASGLGDGRTNEQFF. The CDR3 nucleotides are TGTGCCAGCGGCTTGGGAGACGGCCGAACAAATGAGCAGTTCTTC. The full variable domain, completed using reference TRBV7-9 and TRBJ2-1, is DTGVSQNPRHKITKRGQNVTFRCDPISEHNRLYWYRQTLGQGPEFLTYFQNEAQLEKSRLLSDRFSAERPKGSFSTLEIQRTEQGDSAMYLCASGLGDGRTNEQFFGPGTRLTVL.

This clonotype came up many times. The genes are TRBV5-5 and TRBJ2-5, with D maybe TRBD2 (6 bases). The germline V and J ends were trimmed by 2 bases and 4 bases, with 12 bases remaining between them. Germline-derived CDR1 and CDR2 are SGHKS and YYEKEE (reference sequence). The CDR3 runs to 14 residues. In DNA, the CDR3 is TGTGCCAGCAGCTTAGGAGGGTTGCGAGAGACCCAGTACTTC. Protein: CASSLGGLRETQYF.

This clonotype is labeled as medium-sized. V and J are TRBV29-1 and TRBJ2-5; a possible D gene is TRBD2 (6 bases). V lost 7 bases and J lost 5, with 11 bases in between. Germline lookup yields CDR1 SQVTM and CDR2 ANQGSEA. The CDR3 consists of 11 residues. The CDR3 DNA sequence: TGCAGCGGGGGACTCCTGGAGACCCAGTACTTC. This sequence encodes CSGGLLETQYF. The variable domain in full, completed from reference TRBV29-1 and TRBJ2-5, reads SAVISQKPSRDICQRGTSLTIQCQVDSQVTMMFWYRQQPGQSLTLIATANQGSEATYESGFVIDKFPISRPNLTFSTLTVSNMSPEDSSIYLCSGGLLETQYFGPGTRLLVL.

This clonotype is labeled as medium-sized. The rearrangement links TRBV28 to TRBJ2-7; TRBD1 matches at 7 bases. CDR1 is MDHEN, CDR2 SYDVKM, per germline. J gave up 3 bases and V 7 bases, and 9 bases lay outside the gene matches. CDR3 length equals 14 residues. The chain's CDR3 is CASTSRRDSYEQYF. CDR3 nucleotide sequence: TGTGCCAGCACCTCCCGCCGGGACAGCTACGAGCAGTACTTC.

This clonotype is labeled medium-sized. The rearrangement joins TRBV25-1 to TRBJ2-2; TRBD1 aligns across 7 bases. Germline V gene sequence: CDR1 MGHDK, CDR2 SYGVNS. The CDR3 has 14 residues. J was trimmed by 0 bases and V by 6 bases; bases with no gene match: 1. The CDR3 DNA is TGTGCCAGCAGCGGACAGGCGAACACCGGGGAGCTGTTTTTT. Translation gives CASSGQANTGELFF.

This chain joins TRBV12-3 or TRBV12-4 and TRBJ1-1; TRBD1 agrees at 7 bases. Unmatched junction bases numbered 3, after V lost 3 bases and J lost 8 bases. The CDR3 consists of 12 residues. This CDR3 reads CASSLWDREAFF. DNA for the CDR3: TGTGCCAGCAGTTTGTGGGACAGAGAAGCTTTCTTT.

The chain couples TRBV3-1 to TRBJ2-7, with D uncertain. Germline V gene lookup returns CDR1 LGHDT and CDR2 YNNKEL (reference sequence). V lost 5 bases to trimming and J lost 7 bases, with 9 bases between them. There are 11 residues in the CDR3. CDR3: CASSSLGEQYF. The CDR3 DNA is TGTGCCAGCAGCTCTTTGGGGGAGCAGTACTTC.

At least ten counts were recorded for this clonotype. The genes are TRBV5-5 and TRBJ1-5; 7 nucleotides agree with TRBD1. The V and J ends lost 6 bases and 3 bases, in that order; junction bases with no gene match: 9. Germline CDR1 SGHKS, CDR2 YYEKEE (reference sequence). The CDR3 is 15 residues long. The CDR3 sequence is CASNLGGSTNQPQHF. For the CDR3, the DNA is TGTGCCAGCAACCTAGGGGGCAGTACCAATCAGCCCCAGCATTTT.

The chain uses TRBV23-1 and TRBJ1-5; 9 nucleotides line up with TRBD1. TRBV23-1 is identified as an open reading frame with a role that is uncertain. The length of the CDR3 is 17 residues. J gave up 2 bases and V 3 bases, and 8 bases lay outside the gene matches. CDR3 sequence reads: CASSHRYRTGGNQPQHF. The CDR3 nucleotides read TGCGCCAGCAGTCATCGGTACAGGACAGGGGGCAATCAGCCCCAGCATTTT.

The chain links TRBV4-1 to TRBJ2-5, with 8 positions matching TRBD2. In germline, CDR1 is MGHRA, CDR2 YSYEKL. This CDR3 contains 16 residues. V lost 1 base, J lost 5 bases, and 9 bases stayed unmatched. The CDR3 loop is CASSQASGLAWETQYF. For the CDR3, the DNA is TGCGCCAGCAGCCAAGCGTCTGGACTAGCCTGGGAGACCCAGTACTTC.

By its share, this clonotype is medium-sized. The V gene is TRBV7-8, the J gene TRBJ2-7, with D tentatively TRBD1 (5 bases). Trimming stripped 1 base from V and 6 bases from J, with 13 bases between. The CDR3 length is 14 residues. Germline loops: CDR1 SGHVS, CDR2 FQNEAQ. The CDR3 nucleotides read TGTGCCAGCAGCTTAGATGGCAGGGTAAGCGAGCAGTACGTC. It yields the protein CASSLDGRVSEQYV.

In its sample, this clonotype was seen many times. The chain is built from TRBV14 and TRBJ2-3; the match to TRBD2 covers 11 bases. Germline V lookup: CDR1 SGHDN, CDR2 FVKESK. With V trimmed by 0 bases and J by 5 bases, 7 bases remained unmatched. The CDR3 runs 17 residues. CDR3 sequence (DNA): TGTGCCAGCAGCCAAGATTTCGGCCTAGCGGGAGGAGATACGCAGTATTTT. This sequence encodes CASSQDFGLAGGDTQYF.

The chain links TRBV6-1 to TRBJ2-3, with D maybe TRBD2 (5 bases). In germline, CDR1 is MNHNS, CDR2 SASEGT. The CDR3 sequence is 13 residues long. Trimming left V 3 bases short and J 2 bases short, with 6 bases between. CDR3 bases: TGTGCCAGCAGTGAGGACTTCACAGATACGCAGTATTTT. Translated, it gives CASSEDFTDTQYF.

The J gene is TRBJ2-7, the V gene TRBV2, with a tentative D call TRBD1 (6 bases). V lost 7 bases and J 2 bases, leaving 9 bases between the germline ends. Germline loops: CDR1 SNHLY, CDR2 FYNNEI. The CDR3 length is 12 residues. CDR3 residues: CASNRDAYEQYF. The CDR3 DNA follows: TGTGCCAGCAACAGGGATGCCTACGAGCAGTACTTC.

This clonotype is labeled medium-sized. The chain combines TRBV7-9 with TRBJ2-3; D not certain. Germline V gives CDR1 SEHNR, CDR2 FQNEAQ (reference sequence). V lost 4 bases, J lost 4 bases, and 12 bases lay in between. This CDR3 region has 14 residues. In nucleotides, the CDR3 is TGTGCCAGCAGCTCAATGTTAACTCCAGATACGCAGTATTTT. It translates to CASSSMLTPDTQYF.

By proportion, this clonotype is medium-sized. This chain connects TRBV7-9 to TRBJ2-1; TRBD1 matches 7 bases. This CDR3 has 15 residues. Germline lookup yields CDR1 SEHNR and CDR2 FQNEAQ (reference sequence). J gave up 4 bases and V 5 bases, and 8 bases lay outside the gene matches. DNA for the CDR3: TGTGCCAGCAGCGGACGGGACAGCGTTTACAATGAGCAGTTCTTC. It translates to CASSGRDSVYNEQFF.

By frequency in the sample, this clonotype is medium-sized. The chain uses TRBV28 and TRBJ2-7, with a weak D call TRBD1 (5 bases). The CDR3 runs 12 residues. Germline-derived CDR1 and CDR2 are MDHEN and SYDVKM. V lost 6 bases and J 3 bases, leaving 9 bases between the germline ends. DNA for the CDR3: TGTGCCAGCAGCCCAGGGCGCTACGAGCAGTACGTC. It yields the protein CASSPGRYEQYV.

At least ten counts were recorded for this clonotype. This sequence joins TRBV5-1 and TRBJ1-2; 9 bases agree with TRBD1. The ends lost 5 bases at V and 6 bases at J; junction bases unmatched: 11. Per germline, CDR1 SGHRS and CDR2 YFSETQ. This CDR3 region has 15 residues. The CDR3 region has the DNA TGCGCCAGCAGATCCCCGGGACAGGGCGTCGATGGCTACACCTTC. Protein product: CASRSPGQGVDGYTF.

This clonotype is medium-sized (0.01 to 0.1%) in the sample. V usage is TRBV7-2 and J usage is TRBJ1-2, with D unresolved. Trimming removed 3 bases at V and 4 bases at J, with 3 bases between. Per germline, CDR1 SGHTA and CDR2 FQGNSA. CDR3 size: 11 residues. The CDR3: CASSFLYGYTF. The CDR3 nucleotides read TGTGCCAGCAGCTTTCTCTATGGCTACACCTTC.

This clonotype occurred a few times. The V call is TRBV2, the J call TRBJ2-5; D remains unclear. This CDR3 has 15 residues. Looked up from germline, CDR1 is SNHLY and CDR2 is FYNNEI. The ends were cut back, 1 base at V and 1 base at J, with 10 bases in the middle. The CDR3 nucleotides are TGTGCCAGCAGTGAAGGTTCACACCTCCAAGAGACCCAGTACTTC. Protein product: CASSEGSHLQETQYF.

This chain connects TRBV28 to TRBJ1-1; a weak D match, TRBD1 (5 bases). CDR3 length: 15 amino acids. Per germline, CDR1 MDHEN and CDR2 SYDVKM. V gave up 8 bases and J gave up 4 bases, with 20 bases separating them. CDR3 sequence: CASLPHQGRRTEAFF. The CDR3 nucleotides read TGTGCCAGCTTGCCGCATCAGGGCCGGCGCACTGAAGCTTTCTTT.

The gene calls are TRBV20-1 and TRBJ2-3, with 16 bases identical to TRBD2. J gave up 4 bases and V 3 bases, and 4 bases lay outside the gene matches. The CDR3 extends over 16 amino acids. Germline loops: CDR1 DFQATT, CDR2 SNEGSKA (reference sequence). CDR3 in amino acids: CSASLGLAGGPDTQYF. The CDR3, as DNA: TGCAGTGCTAGTTTGGGACTAGCGGGAGGGCCAGATACGCAGTATTTT.